Sequencing of this T cell receptor beta chain was carried out in a study of blood T cell repertoires in COVID-19. Looking at the study overall: The analysed material was cDNA or gDNA that came from T cells, B-cell-depleted T cells, or PBMCs.

The CDR3 totals 17 residues. The V gene end was trimmed by 1 base and the J gene end by 3 bases; junction bases not matched to a gene: 6. Looked up from germline, CDR1 is LGHDT and CDR2 is YNNKEL (reference sequence). Original handling: Reference gene primer amplification in the assay estimated nucleated cell counts. Here immunoSEQ multiplex PCR was the method, and the copy in TCRdb shows in-frame clones only, minus some. Clone size and the V and J calls come from that table; the DNA yielded D and trimming. The sample consists of about 200,000 clones, around 90% of them appearing once. The chain is built from TRBV3-1 (or the pseudogene TRBV3-2) and TRBJ2-1; 10 nucleotides line up with TRBD2. Source material: peripheral blood. The receptor was derived from a man aged 45-65 years with acute or convalescent COVID-19. CDR3 bases: TGTGCCAGCAGCCAAGGGGAGCTAGCGGGGGACTACAATGAGCAGTTCTTC. It encodes CASSQGELAGDYNEQFF.